Listed here is a single T cell receptor beta chain. The sample holds a few counts of this clonotype. What antigen it recognizes has not been identified. Per-base quality was not reported, and no clone a single base away is much larger than it. Ficoll-Paque density gradient centrifugation was the method used to isolate PBMCs. V is trimmed back by 1 base and J by 1 base, and the junction contains 3 bases that no gene match accounts for. Taken from cysteine to phenylalanine, the CDR3 has 15 residues. Only the CDR3 DNA stays, 45 bases, in frame from base 1. Taken from the germline V gene, the CDR1 and CDR2 loops are SGHRS and YFSETQ. The entry originates in a study of T-cell memory formation after mild COVID-19 (dated by TCRdb to the early 2020s). Describing the broader study: Most TCR sequence clusters were specific to one of the two donors. Longitudinal TCRalpha and TCRbeta repertoire sequencing tracked T-cell clones expanding and contracting after mild COVID-19 in a couple of donors. The cohort comprised two young, previously healthy adult volunteers, one female and one male.

This sample was sequenced with an Illumina NovaSeq 6000. TCRalpha and TCRbeta cDNA libraries were built by 5'RACE with constant-segment primers, adding sample barcodes and unique molecular identifiers. RNA was extracted from every sample with Trizol reagent. The libraries were amplified in two PCR steps, and the second step added a second sample barcode and Illumina TruSeq adapters. The libraries were sequenced on an Illumina NovaSeq using 2 x 150 bp paired-end reads. In the original analysis: The reads were demultiplexed and collapsed into UMI-guided consensus sequences using migec v1.2.7. Using mixcr v2.1.11, UMI consensuses were aligned to TRA and TRB V and J templates and then assembled into clonotypes. Expanded or contracted clonotypes were those called significant by both edgeR and NoisET, with noise models trained on biological replicates. For edgeR calls, the cutoffs were a false discovery rate-adjusted p below 0.01 and a log2 fold-change threshold of 1. PCA with hierarchical clustering of max-normalized trajectories of the 1000 most abundant clonotypes was used as exploratory dynamics analysis. The CD4 or CD8 phenotype of responding clones was assigned using the separately sequenced CD4+ and CD8+ repertoires. TCRdb reran the public reads through fastp at Q25 and MiXCR, keeping productive beta chains. CDR3 protein duplicates are merged, each entry listing the most common genes and DNA. The V and J calls follow TCRdb's processing rather than the paper's. The table for this sample lists approximately 500,000 distinct CDR3 sequences; about 23% of them were counted only once. The top ten clonotypes cover approximately 12% of the sample.

What the study reported, not specific to this receptor: Some responding clones were detected in pre-infection memory, suggesting pre-existing cross-reactive memory T cells joined the SARS-CoV-2 response. Clones that contracted from day 15 to 85 showed balanced CD4/CD8 phenotypes, whereas a second wave of clones that expanded from day 15 to 37 leaned towards CD4+. Contracting CD4+ clones were found mainly in CM and EM memory subsets, while CD8+ clones were enriched in EMRA. The study included only two mild cases, and larger cohorts that include severe cases with pre-infection samples were judged to be necessary. The second-wave clones that peaked on day 37 were not confirmed to be SARS-CoV-2 specific.

The sequence is built from TRBV5-1 and TRBJ2-3; 7 central nucleotides agree with TRBD2. The receptor comes from an adult woman who had mild COVID-19 (a few samples of this study predate the infection). The sample titles of this study are shuffled in the database, so cell type and time point are left out; the donor was told from shared clones. The sequenced material came from PBMCs or a T cell subset sorted from them (not recorded which). The DNA reads as follows: TGCGCCAGCAGCTTGTACCGGGGGGGCACAGATACGCAGTATTTT. It codes for CASSLYRGGTDTQYF.